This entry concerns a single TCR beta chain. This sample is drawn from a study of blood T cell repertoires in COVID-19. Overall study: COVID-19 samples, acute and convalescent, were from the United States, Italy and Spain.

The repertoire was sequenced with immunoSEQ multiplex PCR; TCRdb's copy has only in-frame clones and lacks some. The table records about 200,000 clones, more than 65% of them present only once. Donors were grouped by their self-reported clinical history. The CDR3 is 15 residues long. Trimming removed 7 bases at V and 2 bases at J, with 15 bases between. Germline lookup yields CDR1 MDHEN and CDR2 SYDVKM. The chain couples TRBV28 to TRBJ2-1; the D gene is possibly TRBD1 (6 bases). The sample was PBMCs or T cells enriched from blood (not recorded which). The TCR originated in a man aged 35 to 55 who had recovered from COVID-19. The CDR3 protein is CASTPHRAPYNEQFF. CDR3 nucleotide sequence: TGTGCCAGCACCCCCCACAGGGCTCCCTACAATGAGCAGTTCTTC.